The 23 T cell receptor beta chains in this list originate from one sample, sequenced in a study of CD8+ T cells in alopecia areata. Regarding treatment: oral pan-JAK inhibitor, 5-10 mg twice daily. The sequencing template was cDNA reverse transcribed from extracted RNA. This table comes from immunoSEQ multiplex PCR, and its TCRdb copy is limited to in-frame clones, with some not included. Seen here are around 190,000 clones, around three fifths observed once, and the top ten hold over 0.9%. Sample: CD4+ T cells sorted from blood, taken at week 24, from a patient treated with tofacitinib. Receptor source: a human donor with alopecia areata.

The table lists this clone with a count of one. The junction departs from the called germline gene at one end, perhaps through a read error. The chain employs TRBV7-3 and TRBJ1-6; tentative D call: TRBD1 (5 bases). Germline V gene lookup returns CDR1 SGHTA and CDR2 FQGTGA. CDR3 length: 11 residues. CDR3 nucleotides: TGTGCCAGCAGCTTAAATGGGGGAAAGTACTTT. Protein: CASSLNGGKYF.

The sample holds a few counts of this clone. The V call is TRBV29-1, the J call TRBJ2-2; TRBD2 might be the D (5 bases). V was trimmed by 4 bases and J by 5 bases, leaving 14 bases between them. Per germline, CDR1 SQVTM and CDR2 ANQGSEA. This CDR3 is built from 14 residues. As DNA, the CDR3 is TGCAGCGTTGGTTTCGGGTGGGAGACCGGGGAGCTGTTTTTT. This codes for CSVGFGWETGELFF.

This chain uses TRBV29-1 with TRBJ2-1; TRBD2 might be the D (6 bases). Germline assignment: CDR1 SQVTM and CDR2 ANQGSEA. The CDR3 length is 12 residues. V lost 7 bases, J lost 1 base, and 8 bases lay in between. The CDR3 spells CSAGLSYNEQFF. As DNA, the CDR3 is TGCAGCGCGGGACTTTCCTACAATGAGCAGTTCTTC.

The table lists this clone with a few counts. Other DNA sequences of this sample code for an identical CDR3. The chain carries TRBV30 and TRBJ1-5, with D tentatively TRBD1 (5 bases). From germline, CDR1 is GTSNPN and CDR2 SVGIG (reference sequence). The CDR3 length is 13 residues. Trimming shortened V by 3 bases and J by 3 bases, and 9 bases separated the two germline ends. CDR3 sequence (DNA): TGTGCCTGGAGCGGGGGGGACAATCAGCCCCAGCATTTT. Protein product: CAWSGGDNQPQHF. Variable domain in full (rest from reference TRBV30 and TRBJ1-5): SQTIHQWPATLVQPVGSPLSLECTVEGTSNPNLYWYRQAAGRGLQLLFYSVGIGQISSEVPQNLSASRPQDRQFILSSKKLLLSDSGFYLCAWSGGDNQPQHFGDGTRLSIL.

This clone was picked up one time. This chain joins TRBV29-1 and TRBJ1-2; 10 bases align to TRBD1. Germline V CDR1 and CDR2: SQVTM, ANQGSEA. The CDR3 has 15 amino acids. Trimming cost V 0 bases and J 7 bases; bases outside gene matches: 8. The CDR3 DNA follows: TGCAGCGTTGAAGATAATAGACAGGGGGCGCGTGGCTACACCTTC. Its protein product is CSVEDNRQGARGYTF.

This chain uses TRBV11-1 with TRBJ1-2; D may be TRBD1 (5 bases). Per the germline V gene, CDR1 is SGHAT and CDR2 is FQDESV (reference sequence). Trimming removed 4 bases at V and 5 bases at J, with 17 bases between. CDR3 length: 15 residues. CDR3 in amino acids: CASSSSQFGGYGYTF. The CDR3, as DNA: TGTGCCAGCAGCTCGTCTCAGTTCGGGGGGTATGGCTACACCTTC.

This clone has at least ten counts. The chain recombines TRBV28 with TRBJ1-2; perhaps TRBD1 as D (5 bases). V was shortened by 4 bases and J by 4 bases, with 16 bases between the two germline ends. The germline V gene encodes CDR1 MDHEN and CDR2 SYDVKM. CDR3 length: 15 residues. The DNA of the CDR3 is TGTGCCAGCAGTTCATCAGGGAAGTTGGCCTATGGCTACACCTTC. Residues: CASSSSGKLAYGYTF.

J is TRBJ1-1 and V is TRBV7-9; no firm D call. CDR1 and CDR2 (germline): SEHNR, FQNEAQ (reference sequence). CDR3 size: 13 residues. V lost 3 bases and J lost 10, with 15 bases in between. The CDR3 protein is CASSFRTASGAFF. CDR3 nucleotides: TGTGCCAGCAGCTTTAGAACGGCAAGCGGAGCTTTCTTT.

This clone appeared a few times. The chain couples TRBV27 to TRBJ1-1; 7 bases align to TRBD1. CDR3 length: 14 amino acids. V lost 3 bases, J lost 1 base, and 2 bases stayed unmatched. Germline CDR1 is MNHEY and CDR2 is SMNVEV (reference sequence). This chain's CDR3 is CASSLGQSNTEAFF. CDR3 nucleotides: TGTGCCAGCAGTTTGGGACAGTCGAACACTGAAGCTTTCTTT.

Concerning this clone: The germline gene is not matched at one end of the junction; a read error may be the cause. This chain links TRBV7-9 with TRBJ2-7; D gene uncertain. CDR3 size: 15 residues. In germline, CDR1 is SEHNR, CDR2 FQNEAQ (reference sequence). The CDR3 protein is CASSLGPPRGDTSLF. Here the CDR3 DNA reads TGTGCCAGCAGCTTAGGCCCCCCCCGAGGCGACACGTCCCTTTTC.

As regards this clone: Other DNA sequences in this sample translate to the same CDR3. The chain uses TRBV29-1 and TRBJ2-4; the D is unclear. Germline loops: CDR1 SQVTM, CDR2 ANQGSEA. Trimming took off 3 bases at V and 0 bases at J, with 6 bases between the two ends. CDR3 length: 13 amino acids. CDR3 in amino acids: CSVEGLAKNIQYF. The CDR3, as DNA: TGCAGCGTTGAGGGGTTAGCCAAAAACATTCAGTACTTC. Full variable domain (rest looked up from reference TRBV29-1 and TRBJ2-4): SAVISQKPSRDICQRGTSLTIQCQVDSQVTMMFWYRQQPGQSLTLIATANQGSEATYESGFVIDKFPISRPNLTFSTLTVSNMSPEDSSIYLCSVEGLAKNIQYFGAGTRLSVL.

This clone was seen only a few times. This sequence joins TRBV19 and TRBJ1-3; D is ambiguous. The CDR3 is 16 residues long. CDR1 and CDR2 (germline): LNHDA, SQIVND (reference sequence). Trimming took 2 bases from V and 0 from J, leaving 11 bases between them. This chain's CDR3 is CASSIRNLNSGNTIYF. The CDR3 DNA is TGTGCCAGTAGTATAAGGAACCTAAACTCTGGAAACACCATATATTTT. The full variable domain, rest sourced from reference TRBV19 and TRBJ1-3, is DGGITQSPKYLFRKEGQNVTLSCEQNLNHDAMYWYRQDPGQGLRLIYYSQIVNDFQKGDIAEGYSVSREKKESFPLTVTSAQKNPTAFYLCASSIRNLNSGNTIYFGEGSWLTVV.

The rearrangement uses TRBV18 and TRBJ2-7; weak D call: TRBD2 (5 bases). Trimming took 3 bases from V and 3 from J, leaving 9 bases between them. CDR1 and CDR2 from the germline V gene are KGHSH and LQKENI. The CDR3 runs to 13 residues. The CDR3 here is CASSPGAIYEQYF. The CDR3 coding sequence is TGTGCCAGCTCACCGGGAGCGATCTACGAGCAGTACTTC. Supplemented by reference TRBV18 and TRBJ2-7, the full variable domain reads NAGVMQNPRHLVRRRGQEARLRCSPMKGHSHVYWYRQLPEEGLKFMVYLQKENIIDESGMPKERFSAEFPKEGPSILRIQQVVRGDSAAYFCASSPGAIYEQYFGPGTRLTVT.

This clone came up once. The rearrangement uses TRBV9 and TRBJ1-2; D call uncertain. The CDR3 has 13 amino acids. Germline V gene data show CDR1 as SGDLS and CDR2 as YYNGEE. The germline V and J ends were trimmed by 0 bases and 8 bases, with 11 bases remaining between them. CDR3 sequence (DNA): TGTGCCAGCAGCGTAGAAGGGAAAAGGGGCTACACCTTC. It is translated as CASSVEGKRGYTF.

The genes are TRBV30 and TRBJ1-2, with 7 bases identical to TRBD1. The V gene's germline CDR1 is GTSNPN and CDR2 SVGIG (reference sequence). V dropped 4 bases and J dropped 2; count of bases not matched to a gene: 10. CDR3 length equals 15 residues. The CDR3 is CAWTIAGGPNYGYTF. CDR3 DNA sequence: TGTGCCTGGACCATCGCAGGGGGTCCGAACTATGGCTACACCTTC.

The count of this clone is one. The gene calls are TRBV4-3 and TRBJ2-6, with D possibly called TRBD1 or TRBD2 (5 bases each). This CDR3 has 17 residues. Looked up from germline, CDR1 is LGHNA and CDR2 is YSLEER. V shed 0 bases and J shed 1 base, with 10 bases lying between them. The CDR3 protein is CASSQEHGASGANVLTF. CDR3 coding DNA: TGCGCCAGCAGCCAAGAACACGGGGCATCTGGGGCCAACGTCCTGACTTTC.

The chain employs TRBV4-3 and TRBJ1-5, with D perhaps matching TRBD1 (6 bases). V lost 3 bases and J lost 3, with 9 bases in between. The CDR3 consists of 14 residues. Germline V gene data show CDR1 as LGHNA and CDR2 as YSLEER. CDR3 nucleotides: TGCGCCAGCAGCCACGGACAGTCCAATCAGCCCCAGCATTTT. Translating it yields CASSHGQSNQPQHF.

Worth noting for this clone: Other DNA sequences of this sample code for an identical CDR3. The chain combines TRBV30 with TRBJ1-1; D not resolved. Germline assignment: CDR1 GTSNPN and CDR2 SVGIG (reference sequence). CDR3 length: 13 amino acids. V was shortened by 1 base and J by 2 bases, with 8 bases between the two germline ends. The CDR3, as DNA: TGTGCCTGGAGTGGGCAACTCAACACTGAAGCTTTCTTT. It is translated as CAWSGQLNTEAFF. Using reference TRBV30 and TRBJ1-1 for the parts outside the CDR3, the full variable domain is SQTIHQWPATLVQPVGSPLSLECTVEGTSNPNLYWYRQAAGRGLQLLFYSVGIGQISSEVPQNLSASRPQDRQFILSSKKLLLSDSGFYLCAWSGQLNTEAFFGQGTRLTVV.

The chain couples TRBV18 to TRBJ1-1, with TRBD1 matching over 7 bases. Per the germline V gene, CDR1 is KGHSH and CDR2 is LQKENI. The CDR3 length is 16 residues. Trimming cost V 3 bases and J 0 bases; bases outside gene matches: 7. CDR3 bases: TGTGCCAGCTCACCTATTTCGACAGGGATGAACACTGAAGCTTTCTTT. This sequence encodes CASSPISTGMNTEAFF.

This clone showed up just a few times. The chain joins TRBV11-3 to TRBJ2-2, with unresolved D. V was cut by 1 base and J by 3 bases, with 6 bases left in between. This CDR3 contains 14 residues. Germline-derived CDR1 and CDR2 are SGHNT and YENEEA. This CDR3 is CASSLGADTGELFF. As DNA, the CDR3 is TGTGCCAGCAGCTTAGGAGCAGACACCGGGGAGCTGTTTTTT.

On this clone itself: A much larger clone sits a single nucleotide away, making a read error possible. The genes are TRBV20-1 and TRBJ2-5, with TRBD2 identical over 7 bases. Trimming at V came to 6 bases and at J to 3 bases, leaving 1 base not matched to a gene. Germline assignment: CDR1 DFQATT and CDR2 SNEGSKA (reference sequence). The CDR3 is made up of 11 amino acids. CDR3 loop: CSAGGEETQYF. In DNA form, the CDR3 reads TGCAGTGCGGGGGGGGAAGAGACCCAGTACTTC.

In its sample, this clone was seen once. CDR3 residues: CASSLTDPYYNEQFF. The CDR3 DNA follows: TGTGCCAGCAGTTTGACAGACCCGTATTACAATGAGCAGTTCTTC. The V call is TRBV6-5, the J call TRBJ2-1, with D possibly matching TRBD1 (5 bases). Germline V gene sequence: CDR1 MNHEY, CDR2 SVGAGI. This CDR3 region has 15 residues. V dropped 4 bases and J dropped 4 bases, with 14 bases sitting between them.

The chain links TRBV2 to TRBJ1-2; D gene ambiguous. Germline V gene lookup returns CDR1 SNHLY and CDR2 FYNNEI. Between the trimmed V and J ends, which lost 3 bases and 2 bases, there was a span of 10 bases. This CDR3 has 14 residues. CDR3 protein: CASSDSNGNYGYTF. The CDR3 coding sequence is TGTGCCAGCAGTGACTCTAACGGAAACTATGGCTACACCTTC.